These 18 T cell receptor beta chains share one sample of origin, sequenced in a study of T cells in Graves' hyperthyroidism and ophthalmopathy. The source material, RNA transcripts, was used to amplify TCR beta CDR3 regions. The HTBI primer set served for first-round RT-PCR of the TCR CDR3. TCRdb reprocessed the multiplex PCR reads via MiXCR and lists one record per CDR3 protein. The sample has 550,000 to 700,000 distinct CDR3 sequences, under 60% seen once. The sequenced sample was peripheral blood or thyroid tissue (not recorded which). The receptors originated from an adult woman with Graves' disease, either hyperthyroidism or ophthalmopathy (not recorded which).

The V gene is TRBV7-2, the J gene TRBJ1-1; D is uncertain. The germline V gene has CDR1 SGHTA and CDR2 FQGNSA. The CDR3 totals 13 residues. The V and J ends lost 6 bases and 7 bases respectively, with 15 bases between them. The CDR3 DNA follows: TGTGCCAGCAGTGAGTCGGGGTTTATTGAAGCTTTCTTT. Translated, it gives CASSESGFIEAFF.

The chain couples TRBV6-6 to TRBJ2-5; TRBD2 agrees at 7 bases. V gave up 2 bases and J gave up 5 bases; unmatched junction bases: 8. The CDR3 length is 15 residues. Germline V gene lookup returns CDR1 MNHNY and CDR2 SVGAGI (reference sequence). CDR3 region: CASSYGAGEGETQYF. For the CDR3, the DNA is TGTGCCAGCAGTTACGGTGCGGGAGAGGGGGAGACCCAGTACTTC.

Notes on this clonotype: A much larger clone differs from this one at a single base, so this may be a read error. V and J are TRBV6-5 and TRBJ2-7, with D possibly matching TRBD2 (5 bases). The germline gives CDR1 MNHEY, CDR2 SVGAGI. This CDR3 has 12 residues. The CDR3 protein is CASSLDYYEQHF. The CDR3 bases are TGTGCCAGCAGTCTCGACTACTACGAGCAGCACTTC.

The V and J genes are TRBV20-1 and TRBJ1-1; no clear D. The V gene's germline CDR1 is DFQATT and CDR2 SNEGSKA (reference sequence). V lost 3 bases and J lost 3, with 17 bases in between. This CDR3 has 15 amino acids. The CDR3 DNA reads as TGCAGTGCTAGTGGGCGGTTTCGCGGGTACACTGAAGCTTTCTTT. It translates to CSASGRFRGYTEAFF.

The chain joins TRBV4-2 to TRBJ2-5, with D unclear. The CDR3 sequence is 14 residues long. V was cut by 2 bases and J by 5 bases, with 12 bases left in between. Germline V CDR1 and CDR2: LGHNA, YNFKEQ. The CDR3 reads CASSQSPPPETQYF. The CDR3 DNA follows: TGTGCCAGCAGCCAATCTCCCCCGCCGGAGACCCAGTACTTC.

This clonotype has ten or more counts. CDR3 DNA sequence: TGTGCCAGCAGCTTAGGGGTAGCTCAGCCCCAGCATTTT. Translation: CASSLGVAQPQHF. The chain has TRBV7-2 and TRBJ1-5; D remains unclear. The CDR3 is 13 amino acids. Trimming took off 1 base at V and 6 bases at J, with 7 bases between the two ends. Germline V gives CDR1 SGHTA, CDR2 FQGNSA.

The chain links TRBV20-1 to TRBJ1-3; D perhaps matches TRBD1 (6 bases). The CDR3 is made up of 17 amino acids. V was clipped by 3 bases and J by 0 bases, with 18 bases between them. Germline CDR1 is DFQATT and CDR2 is SNEGSKA (reference sequence). The CDR3 loop reads CSASNPQGRSSGNTIYF. In nucleotides, the CDR3 is TGCAGTGCTAGTAACCCACAGGGTAGAAGCTCTGGAAACACCATATATTTT.

This clonotype was counted ten times or more. This sequence joins TRBV14 and TRBJ1-2; D is unresolved. The V end was cut by 0 bases, the J end by 8 bases, with 13 bases between. Germline V gives CDR1 SGHDN, CDR2 FVKESK. CDR3 size: 14 residues. The CDR3 region has the DNA TGTGCCAGCAGCCAAGATCAAGACTTCTTGGGCTACACCTTC. It specifies CASSQDQDFLGYTF.

In its sample, this clonotype was seen many times. The chain joins TRBV15 to TRBJ1-2; D unclear. This CDR3 has 11 amino acids. Germline CDR1 and CDR2: LNHNV and YYDKDF (reference sequence). Trimming shortened V by 4 bases and J by 2 bases, and 2 bases separated the two germline ends. The CDR3 loop reads CATSKNYGYTF. In DNA form, the CDR3 reads TGTGCCACCAGCAAAAACTATGGCTACACCTTC.

This clonotype was seen ten or more times. V usage is TRBV2 and J usage is TRBJ1-2; TRBD1 matches at 7 bases. CDR1 and CDR2 (germline): SNHLY, FYNNEI. The J segment lost 10 bases and the V segment lost 6 bases, leaving 11 bases of the junction unmatched. This CDR3 has 13 amino acids. The CDR3 DNA is TGTGCCAGCAGACTCCGGACAGGTAGCCCCTACACCTTC. The encoded protein is CASRLRTGSPYTF.

There are a few counts of this clonotype. The missing conserved phenylalanine or tryptophan at the end of this CDR3 makes a read error likely. The DNA is left out, because the CDR3 cannot be placed on it with certainty; the CDR3 is given as TCRdb lists it. The chain recombines TRBV7-6 with TRBJ1-2; TRBD1 was called by the table and not checked on the DNA. Germline V gene lookup returns CDR1 SGHVS and CDR2 FNYEAQ. Inclusive of both ends, the CDR3 amounts to 11 amino acids. CDR3 protein: CASRYRGQRTR.

This clonotype was detected a few times. V gene TRBV28 combines with J gene TRBJ1-5; a possible D gene is TRBD1 (5 bases). The V end was cut by 1 base, the J end by 0 bases, with 19 bases between. The CDR3 consists of 19 residues. The germline V gene encodes CDR1 MDHEN and CDR2 SYDVKM. The CDR3 is CASSLLLAQEAYSNQPQHF. The CDR3 DNA reads as TGTGCCAGCAGTTTATTGTTAGCACAGGAAGCGTATAGCAATCAGCCCCAGCATTTT.

The chain recombines TRBV10-3 with TRBJ2-2; D remains unclear. This CDR3 region has 11 residues. Per germline, CDR1 ENHRY and CDR2 SYGVKD. Trimming took off 6 bases at V and 9 bases at J, with 8 bases between the two ends. The CDR3 nucleotides are TGTGCCATCAGCGGCGACAGGGAGCTGTTTTTT. Translation: CAISGDRELFF.

This clonotype was seen at least ten times. The rearrangement joins TRBV7-8 to TRBJ1-5, with 7 bases matching TRBD1. Germline V gene data show CDR1 as SGHVS and CDR2 as FQNEAQ. The CDR3 sequence is 15 residues long. V was pared by 3 bases and J by 6 bases, with 8 bases of the junction left unmatched. The CDR3 sequence is CASSFVEGAGQPQHF. Written as DNA, the CDR3 is TGTGCCAGCAGCTTTGTTGAGGGGGCCGGTCAGCCCCAGCATTTT.

This clonotype was seen only a few times. The rearrangement uses TRBV7-9 and TRBJ1-3; D gene uncertain. Germline CDR1 is SEHNR and CDR2 is FQNEAQ (reference sequence). V lost 7 bases, J lost 0 bases, and 13 bases lay in between. CDR3 size: 15 residues. The CDR3 DNA follows: TGTGCCAGCACCCCTAACGGTAACTCTGGAAACACCATATATTTT. Its protein product is CASTPNGNSGNTIYF.

Many counts were recorded for this clonotype. The CDR3 sequence: CSVTRDYEQYF. CDR3 DNA: TGCAGCGTCACGCGAGACTACGAGCAGTACTTC. This chain links TRBV29-1 with TRBJ2-7; no reliable D call. Per germline, CDR1 SQVTM and CDR2 ANQGSEA. This CDR3 has 11 amino acids. Trimming removed 6 bases at V and 3 bases at J, with 9 bases between.

This clonotype was recorded at least ten times. J is TRBJ1-5 and V is TRBV19; D might be TRBD1 (6 bases). CDR1 is LNHDA and CDR2 is SQIVND in the germline V gene (reference sequence). V lost 9 bases to trimming and J lost 3 bases, with 12 bases between them. The CDR3 extends over 13 amino acids. CDR3 DNA: TGTGCCAGGAATACAGGGACCAATCAGCCCCAGCATTTT. Translated: CARNTGTNQPQHF.

In its sample, this clonotype was seen many times. J is TRBJ2-2 and V is TRBV11-2, with 7 positions matching TRBD1. Germline V gene data show CDR1 as SGHAT and CDR2 as FQNNGV. V dropped 10 bases and J dropped 2; count of bases not matched to a gene: 10. The CDR3 has 15 amino acids. The CDR3 nucleotides are TGTGCCATCCCGCCCGGGACAGACAACACCGGGGAGCTGTTTTTT. This sequence encodes CAIPPGTDNTGELFF. Looking up the rest from reference TRBV11-2 and TRBJ2-2 gives the full variable domain: EAGVAQSPRYKIIEKRQSVAFWCNPISGHATLYWYQQILGQGPKLLIQFQNNGVVDDSQLPKDRFSAERLKGVDSTLKIQPAKLEDSAVYLCAIPPGTDNTGELFFGEGSRLTVL.